These 24 T cell receptor beta chains came from one sample sequenced in a study of T cells and Merkel cell carcinoma outcomes. Assay used: immunoSEQ multiplex PCR; TCRdb lists only in-frame clones, some missing. The profile covers roughly 4,600 clones, with 70% to 90% appearing a single time and approximately 5% taken by the ten largest. Sequenced: tumor tissue from Merkel cell carcinoma. Every receptor here comes from a human donor with Merkel cell carcinoma.

The chain couples TRBV23-1 to TRBJ2-1, with a tentative D call TRBD1 (6 bases). TRBV23-1 is filed as an ORF, its function uncertain. The CDR3 is 17 amino acids. V was trimmed by 2 bases and J by 0 bases, leaving 14 bases between them. Here the CDR3 reads CASSQQGTGSSYNEQFF. In nucleotides, the CDR3 is TGCGCCAGCAGTCAACAGGGGACGGGAAGCTCCTACAATGAGCAGTTCTTC.

The rearrangement joins TRBV4-1 to TRBJ2-1; 8 bases fit TRBD2. Germline trimming cut 5 bases from V and 8 bases from J; bases unmatched to any gene: 14. Germline values: CDR1 MGHRA, CDR2 YSYEKL. The CDR3 contains 16 residues. The CDR3 is CASSVGPGLDVHEQFF. Written as DNA, the CDR3 is TGCGCCAGCAGCGTAGGTCCGGGACTAGACGTCCATGAGCAGTTCTTC.

V gene TRBV28 combines with J gene TRBJ2-3, with D unclear. CDR3 length: 14 residues. Germline values: CDR1 MDHEN, CDR2 SYDVKM. V dropped 3 bases and J dropped 0 bases, with 7 bases sitting between them. CDR3 nucleotides: TGTGCCAGCAGTTTTTACAGTAGCACAGATACGCAGTATTTT. This sequence encodes CASSFYSSTDTQYF.

The chain carries TRBV6-4 and TRBJ2-7, with TRBD1 identical over 8 bases. CDR3 size: 14 residues. Germline V gene sequence: CDR1 MRHNA, CDR2 SNTAGT. The J segment lost 1 base and the V segment lost 5 bases, leaving 4 bases of the junction unmatched. CDR3 loop: CASSLQGGSYEQYF. The CDR3 bases are TGTGCCAGCAGTCTACAGGGGGGTTCCTACGAGCAGTACTTC.

The table lists this clone with a count of one. The chain carries TRBV13 and TRBJ2-7, with unresolved D. The CDR3 loop spans 10 amino acids. V lost 4 bases, J lost 7 bases, and 5 bases lay in between. Germline V lookup: CDR1 PRHDT, CDR2 FYEKMQ (reference sequence). CDR3 in DNA: TGTGCCAGCAGCTACCTAGAGCAGTACTTC. This translates into CASSYLEQYF.

The CDR3 loop is CASSQDRGRGFYGYTF. The CDR3 DNA sequence: TGCGCCAGCAGCCAAGATCGGGGCCGGGGGTTCTATGGCTACACCTTC. This sequence joins TRBV4-3 and TRBJ1-2; a weak D match, TRBD1 (5 bases). The CDR3 sequence is 16 residues long. Between the trimmed V and J ends, which lost 0 bases and 4 bases, there was a span of 15 bases. Germline V CDR1 and CDR2: LGHNA, YSLEER.

In regard to this clone: One junction end does not reproduce the germline sequence, and a read error may be involved. The J gene is TRBJ2-7, the V gene TRBV5-1; D may be TRBD1 (6 bases). Germline lookup yields CDR1 SGHRS and CDR2 YFSETQ. The CDR3 sequence is 15 residues long. The chain's CDR3 is CANSLVDRQSYEQYF. The CDR3, as DNA: TGCGCCAACAGCTTGGTAGACAGGCAATCCTACGAGCAGTACTTC. Together with reference TRBV5-1 and TRBJ2-7, the CDR3 gives the full variable domain: KAGVTQTPRYLIKTRGQQVTLSCSPISGHRSVSWYQQTPGQGLQFLFEYFSETQRNKGNFPGRFSGRQFSNSRSEMNVSTLELGDSALYLCANSLVDRQSYEQYFGPGTRLTVT.

This chain connects TRBV5-1 to TRBJ2-2; D may be TRBD1 (5 bases). This CDR3 contains 15 residues. Germline lookup yields CDR1 SGHRS and CDR2 YFSETQ. Trimming removed 3 bases at V and 6 bases at J, with 15 bases between. As DNA, the CDR3 is TGCGCCAGCAGCTACAGGACGAGCCTCTCCGGGGAGCTGTTTTTT. Residues: CASSYRTSLSGELFF.

V gene TRBV7-8 combines with J gene TRBJ2-7, with 9 bases fitting TRBD1. Germline V CDR1 and CDR2: SGHVS, FQNEAQ. The CDR3 is 14 residues long. J was trimmed by 3 bases and V by 5 bases; bases with no gene match: 5. The CDR3 nucleotides are TGTGCCAGCAGCCTGGGACAGGGCATCTACGAGCAGTACTTC. Its protein is CASSLGQGIYEQYF.

Turning to this clone: Other DNA sequences in the same sample also yield this CDR3. V and J are TRBV29-1 and TRBJ1-2; D is uncertain. This CDR3 comprises 12 residues. Germline values: CDR1 SQVTM, CDR2 ANQGSEA. Trimming took 2 bases from V and 6 from J, leaving 10 bases between them. The CDR3 nucleotides are TGCAGCGTTGAAACGGGAGAGAATGGCTACACCTTC. Protein product: CSVETGENGYTF.

V usage is TRBV7-9 and J usage is TRBJ2-7, with 7 nucleotides matching TRBD1. With V trimmed by 3 bases and J by 2 bases, 4 bases remained unmatched. The CDR3 is 14 residues long. Per the germline V gene, CDR1 is SEHNR and CDR2 is FQNEAQ (reference sequence). CDR3 protein: CASSFLGQTYEQYF. The DNA of the CDR3 is TGTGCCAGCAGCTTCTTGGGACAGACCTACGAGCAGTACTTC.

Comments on this clone: At one of its ends the junction is not consistent with the germline gene, which may arise from a read error. J is TRBJ2-7 and V is TRBV5-4; 7 positions agree with TRBD1. CDR3 length equals 13 residues. Germline CDR1 reads SGHNT; CDR2 reads YYREEE (reference sequence). The CDR3 DNA reads TGTGCCAACAGCCGACAGGGCGGGTACGAGCAGTACTTC. This codes for CANSRQGGYEQYF.

This clone has just one count. J is TRBJ2-1 and V is TRBV28; 9 nucleotides agree with TRBD2. Per germline, CDR1 MDHEN and CDR2 SYDVKM. Unmatched junction bases numbered 11, after V lost 6 bases and J lost 5 bases. This CDR3 has 16 residues. For the CDR3, the DNA is TGTGCCAGCAGCCCCGCCAGGGCTAGCGGGGACAATGAGCAGTTCTTC. This gives the protein CASSPARASGDNEQFF.

The CDR3 is CASSLGPREGGTGELFF. For the CDR3, the DNA is TGCGCCAGCAGCTTGGGGCCGAGGGAGGGAGGCACCGGGGAGCTGTTTTTT. The chain recombines TRBV5-1 with TRBJ2-2; 7 bases are a match to TRBD2. Germline V lookup: CDR1 SGHRS, CDR2 YFSETQ. The CDR3 extends over 17 amino acids. V shed 0 bases, J shed 4 bases, and the junction held 9 bases outside the gene matches.

The chain uses TRBV11-2 and TRBJ2-5; D might be TRBD1 (5 bases). There are 14 residues in the CDR3. Germline values: CDR1 SGHAT, CDR2 FQNNGV. V shed 6 bases and J shed 2 bases, with 13 bases lying between them. Here the CDR3 DNA reads TGTGCCAGCAGTCAAACCAAGGGGCAAGAGACCCAGTACTTC. It is translated as CASSQTKGQETQYF.

Remarks on this clone: The junction and the germline gene differ at one end; a read error may be behind it. J is TRBJ2-2 and V is TRBV5-5; perhaps TRBD2 as D (5 bases). Per the germline V gene, CDR1 is SGHKS and CDR2 is YYEKEE (reference sequence). The CDR3 extends over 12 amino acids. The CDR3 region is CASSEGPGELFF. The CDR3 DNA is TGTGCCAGCAGCGAGGGCCCCGGTGAGCTGTTTTTT.

As for this clone: Sequence at one end of the junction differs from germline and may be a read error. The V call is TRBV5-4, the J call TRBJ2-3; D remains unclear. The germline gives CDR1 SGHNT, CDR2 YYREEE (reference sequence). The CDR3 is 16 residues long. This CDR3 reads CASSLALDGSIDTQYF. CDR3 coding DNA: TGTGCCAGCAGCTTAGCCCTGGACGGAAGCATAGATACGCAGTATTTT.

V gene TRBV5-1 combines with J gene TRBJ1-5; maybe TRBD1 (6 bases). Deletions cut 0 bases from V and 2 bases from J, with 12 bases between. Germline CDR1 is SGHRS and CDR2 is YFSETQ. The CDR3 totals 16 residues. CDR3 sequence reads: CASSLGTGKGNQPQHF. In DNA, the CDR3 is TGCGCCAGCAGCTTGGGAACAGGGAAAGGCAATCAGCCCCAGCATTTT.

The chain employs TRBV27 and TRBJ1-2; TRBD1 agrees at 7 bases. The junction had 7 bases not matched to a gene; V was cut back by 4 bases and J by 8 bases. CDR3 length: 13 residues. The germline V gene encodes CDR1 MNHEY and CDR2 SMNVEV (reference sequence). CDR3 DNA: TGTGCCAGCAGTTCGCACAGGGGCGTCGGCTACACCTTC. The encoded protein is CASSSHRGVGYTF.

The chain carries TRBV5-1 and TRBJ1-1; D gene uncertain. This CDR3 is built from 14 residues. CDR1 and CDR2 (germline): SGHRS, YFSETQ. Trimming took 0 bases from V and 7 from J, leaving 13 bases between them. CDR3 nucleotide sequence: TGCGCCAGCAGCTTGGCCCCGGAGCAGAGTGAAGCTTTCTTT. Translated: CASSLAPEQSEAFF.

This rearrangement joins TRBV6-1 to TRBJ1-2, with 9 bases that match TRBD1. The length of the CDR3 is 13 residues. Looked up from germline, CDR1 is MNHNS and CDR2 is SASEGT. The ends lost 5 bases at V and 8 bases at J; junction bases unmatched: 6. Written as DNA, the CDR3 is TGTGCCAGCAGTTCCGGGACAGGGCACGGCTACACCTTC. It yields the protein CASSSGTGHGYTF.

The rearrangement joins TRBV7-9 to TRBJ2-4; D gene ambiguous. This CDR3 region has 15 residues. Germline V gene lookup returns CDR1 SEHNR and CDR2 FQNEAQ (reference sequence). V dropped 1 base and J dropped 3 bases, with 10 bases sitting between them. The CDR3 region has the DNA TGTGCCAGCAGCTTAGAGCCCGACGGCAAAAACATTCAGTACTTC. It is translated as CASSLEPDGKNIQYF. The variable domain in full, completed from reference TRBV7-9 and TRBJ2-4, reads DTGVSQNPRHKITKRGQNVTFRCDPISEHNRLYWYRQTLGQGPEFLTYFQNEAQLEKSRLLSDRFSAERPKGSFSTLEIQRTEQGDSAMYLCASSLEPDGKNIQYFGAGTRLSVL.

The J gene is TRBJ2-7, the V gene TRBV7-2, with D tentatively TRBD1 (5 bases). Germline CDR1 reads SGHTA; CDR2 reads FQGNSA. V lost 2 bases and J lost 3, with 8 bases in between. The CDR3 consists of 13 residues. The CDR3 coding sequence is TGTGCCAGCAGCTTAAGACAGATCTACGAGCAGTACTTC. Its protein is CASSLRQIYEQYF.

This chain links TRBV7-9 with TRBJ2-3; D is unclear. The germline V and J ends were trimmed by 2 bases and 3 bases, with 12 bases remaining between them. CDR3 size: 15 residues. Germline CDR1 is SEHNR and CDR2 is FQNEAQ (reference sequence). The CDR3 coding sequence is TGTGCCAGCAGCTTATTTGGGCAGTCGACAGATACGCAGTATTTT. This gives the protein CASSLFGQSTDTQYF.